The rows below give T cell receptor beta chains drawn from one sample of a study of T-cell reconstitution after alpha-beta-depleted transplantation in children. TCRdb independently ran MiXCR on the PCR reads; one entry per CDR3 protein. The sample holds approximately 1,000,000 distinct CDR3 sequences, roughly 29% seen once. The sample here was PBMCs, mostly from graft donor cells, taken 360 days after TCRalphabeta/CD19-depleted stem cell transplant. The receptor source for this set is a boy in the first two years of life who had a stem cell transplant for SCID, so the T cells may come from the graft donor. The CDR3 runs from the conserved cysteine through the conserved F or W.

v_call	j_call	cdr3_aa
TRBV18	TRBJ2-1	CASSRTLGQVNEQFF
TRBV12-3/TRBV12-4	TRBJ1-6	CASSPGGHVNSPLHF
TRBV7-2	TRBJ1-2	CASSLVPGDTNYGYTF
TRBV6-2/TRBV6-3	TRBJ2-1	CASRPTGMGDEQFF
TRBV28	TRBJ1-3	CASSPPGFGNTIYF
TRBV29-1	TRBJ2-5	CSVDHHQETQYF
TRBV10-3	TRBJ2-3	CAIRKGTGTGVADTQYF
TRBV20-1	TRBJ2-7	CSARDGGTGFHEQYF
TRBV5-6	TRBJ1-2	CASSLVLPKGGYTF
TRBV7-3	TRBJ2-1	CASSPPGTGKGGEQFF
TRBV6-5	TRBJ2-7	CASSYQNGEQYF
TRBV18	TRBJ2-6	CASSPLRGGGAGANVLTF
TRBV12-3/TRBV12-4	TRBJ2-6	CASSFRILAGTLSGANVLTF
TRBV15	TRBJ2-3	CATSTYDWVDTQYF
TRBV29-1	TRBJ2-3	CSVVRDADTQYF
TRBV4-3	TRBJ2-7	CASSQEALPSSYEQYF
TRBV4-3	TRBJ2-4	CASSQEDYREALAKNIQYF
TRBV7-2	TRBJ1-1	CASRVHRVVTEAFF
TRBV15	TRBJ2-2	CATQPGQPTGELFF
TRBV6-2/TRBV6-3	TRBJ2-6	CASSYSEGPSGANVLTF
TRBV20-1	TRBJ2-3	CSGTEGLPPLIHRLDTQYF
TRBV5-1	TRBJ1-3	CASSLGWTGGNTIYF
TRBV23-1	TRBJ2-7	CASSHSGTGDDRSSYEQYF
TRBV5-1	TRBJ2-7	CASSLPGTGRYEEYF